These 24 T cell receptor beta chains originate from one sample sequenced in a study of cytomegalovirus exposure and HLA in healthy donors. This table comes from immunoSEQ multiplex PCR, and its TCRdb copy is limited to in-frame clones, with some not included. The repertoire includes 250,000 or so clones, 90% of them detected once, and less than 0.4% sits in the top ten. The sample taken for sequencing was PBMCs. The receptors come from a woman aged 18-30 years in good health and CMV-seronegative.

This clone was picked up a small number of times. This chain links TRBV6-5 with TRBJ1-5, with unresolved D. The CDR3 has 14 amino acids. V was pared by 5 bases and J by 0 bases, with 8 bases between. Looked up from germline, CDR1 is MNHEY and CDR2 is SVGAGI. The CDR3 protein is CASSQVFSNQPQHF. DNA for the CDR3: TGTGCCAGCAGTCAGGTTTTTAGCAATCAGCCCCAGCATTTT.

This sequence joins TRBV5-1 and TRBJ2-5, with 9 nucleotides matching TRBD1. CDR3 length: 15 amino acids. In germline, CDR1 is SGHRS, CDR2 YFSETQ. Trimming removed 4 bases from V and 4 bases from J; junction bases left unmatched: 8. In DNA, the CDR3 is TGCGCCAGCAGCCGGAGGGACAGGGAAGGAGAGACCCAGTACTTC. Amino acids: CASSRRDREGETQYF.

The V gene is TRBV30, the J gene TRBJ1-3; TRBD1 is a possible D gene (5 bases). V lost 5 bases and J 0 bases, leaving 14 bases between the germline ends. CDR1 is GTSNPN and CDR2 is SVGIG in the germline V gene (reference sequence). This CDR3 has 15 amino acids. CDR3 bases: TGTGCCTGGGTACCCACCCAGGGCTCTGGAAACACCATATATTTT. It specifies CAWVPTQGSGNTIYF.

The rearrangement uses TRBV9 and TRBJ2-1; 7 bases are shared with TRBD1. The junction had 5 bases not matched to a gene; V was cut back by 0 bases and J by 2 bases. CDR1 and CDR2 (germline): SGDLS, YYNGEE. The CDR3 has 16 residues. In nucleotides, the CDR3 is TGTGCCAGCAGCGTAGAGGAGCAGGGGGCCTACAATGAGCAGTTCTTC. This gives the protein CASSVEEQGAYNEQFF. Full variable domain (outside the CDR3, taken from reference TRBV9 and TRBJ2-1): DSGVTQTPKHLITATGQRVTLRCSPRSGDLSVYWYQQSLDQGLQFLIQYYNGEERAKGNILERFSAQQFPDLHSELNLSSLELGDSALYFCASSVEEQGAYNEQFFGPGTRLTVL.

This chain uses TRBV28 with TRBJ1-5; D uncertain. Trimming stripped 1 base from V and 1 base from J, with 8 bases between. Germline V gene data show CDR1 as MDHEN and CDR2 as SYDVKM. CDR3 size: 15 residues. CDR3 amino acids: CASSLLPGSNQPQHF. The CDR3 DNA sequence: TGTGCCAGCAGTTTATTGCCGGGGAGCAATCAGCCCCAGCATTTT.

A single count supports this clone. This chain's CDR3 is CASTPGGLGEKLFF. The DNA for the CDR3 is TGTGCCAGCACCCCAGGGGGCCTCGGTGAAAAACTGTTTTTT. The V and J genes are TRBV6-6 and TRBJ1-4, with TRBD1 matching 8 bases. Germline CDR1 and CDR2: MNHNY and SVGAGI (reference sequence). Trimming at V came to 7 bases and at J to 7 bases, leaving 8 bases not matched to a gene. The CDR3 length is 14 residues.

The CDR3, as DNA: TGTGCCAGCAGTGAGGCGCAGGGCTTGGAGACCCAGTACTTC. The encoded protein is CASSEAQGLETQYF. The gene calls are TRBV6-1 and TRBJ2-5; the D gene is possibly TRBD1 (5 bases). This CDR3 has 14 residues. Deletions cut 3 bases from V and 5 bases from J, with 13 bases between. Germline values: CDR1 MNHNS, CDR2 SASEGT.

The chain carries TRBV15 and TRBJ2-3; 14 nucleotides match TRBD2. V dropped 6 bases and J dropped 5; count of bases not matched to a gene: 4. The germline V gene encodes CDR1 LNHNV and CDR2 YYDKDF (reference sequence). The CDR3 has 15 residues. The CDR3 nucleotides are TGTGCCACCAGGACTAGCGGGGGGGCCGAAGATACGCAGTATTTT. This gives the protein CATRTSGGAEDTQYF.

The rearrangement uses TRBV19 and TRBJ2-1; possibly TRBD2 for D (5 bases). Germline V gene lookup returns CDR1 LNHDA and CDR2 SQIVND (reference sequence). The germline V and J ends were trimmed by 5 bases and 6 bases, with 11 bases remaining between them. CDR3 length: 13 amino acids. The chain's CDR3 is CASSSDYRNEQFF. The CDR3 DNA reads as TGTGCCAGTAGTTCCGACTACCGCAATGAGCAGTTCTTC.

The J gene is TRBJ2-7, the V gene TRBV4-3, with TRBD1 as a possible D gene (8 bases). The CDR3 consists of 16 residues. Trimming stripped 3 bases from V and 3 bases from J, with 18 bases between. Germline assignment: CDR1 LGHNA and CDR2 YSLEER. CDR3 coding DNA: TGCGCCAGCAGCCAGACTAACAGGGGGGAGGGCTACGAGCAGTACTTC. Translated: CASSQTNRGEGYEQYF.

As for this clone: This sample also contains other DNA sequences that code for the same CDR3. The chain combines TRBV5-4 with TRBJ1-6, with a weak D call TRBD1 (5 bases). Deletions cut 0 bases from V and 7 bases from J, with 8 bases between. Germline lookup yields CDR1 SGHNT and CDR2 YYREEE (reference sequence). CDR3 length: 14 amino acids. The CDR3 loop is CASSLDRSNSPLHF. CDR3 in DNA: TGTGCCAGCAGCTTGGACAGGAGCAATTCACCCCTCCACTTT.

The J gene is TRBJ2-5, the V gene TRBV6-6; perhaps TRBD1 as D (6 bases). Trimming took off 0 bases at V and 5 bases at J, with 13 bases between the two ends. CDR1 is MNHNY, CDR2 SVGAGI, per germline (reference sequence). The CDR3 runs to 15 residues. CDR3 in amino acids: CASSYSTQGWETQYF. CDR3 DNA: TGTGCCAGCAGTTACTCTACTCAGGGGTGGGAGACCCAGTACTTC.

The chain employs TRBV5-1 and TRBJ2-3; 7 nucleotides agree with TRBD2. CDR1 and CDR2 (germline): SGHRS, YFSETQ. Losses at the gene ends were 3 bases for V and 3 bases for J; bases not matched to a gene: 10. The CDR3 runs 16 residues. The CDR3 region is CASSSPEAGVTDTQYF. CDR3 in DNA: TGCGCCAGCAGCTCGCCTGAGGCGGGGGTTACAGATACGCAGTATTTT.

The gene calls are TRBV6-1 and TRBJ2-1; 10 bases map to TRBD2. The CDR3 consists of 13 residues. V gave up 10 bases and J gave up 2 bases; unmatched junction bases: 2. Germline-derived CDR1 and CDR2 are MNHNS and SASEGT. CDR3 loop: CAIGLAAYNEQFF. The CDR3 DNA sequence: TGTGCCATCGGACTAGCGGCCTACAATGAGCAGTTCTTC.

The rearrangement links TRBV28 to TRBJ1-2, with no clear D. V was cut by 5 bases and J by 3 bases, with 10 bases left in between. Germline V gene data show CDR1 as MDHEN and CDR2 as SYDVKM. The CDR3 sequence is 13 residues long. The CDR3 bases are TGTGCCAGCAGTCAGACGGAGTACTATGGCTACACCTTC. Residues: CASSQTEYYGYTF.

The chain has TRBV4-3 and TRBJ2-7; TRBD2 agrees at 8 bases. Per the germline V gene, CDR1 is LGHNA and CDR2 is YSLEER. The V and J ends lost 1 base and 5 bases, in that order; junction bases with no gene match: 22. This CDR3 spans 20 amino acids. The chain's CDR3 is CASSQGYWLPGLVLSNEQYF. The CDR3 nucleotides read TGCGCCAGCAGCCAAGGCTATTGGTTACCGGGACTAGTATTGTCGAACGAGCAGTACTTC.

The chain combines TRBV7-2 with TRBJ2-2; D is ambiguous. Germline V CDR1 and CDR2: SGHTA, FQGNSA. The V end was cut by 4 bases, the J end by 4 bases, with 16 bases between. The CDR3 runs 16 residues. As DNA, the CDR3 is TGTGCCAGCAGCTCCCCCGGGTCTTCTTCCACCGGGGAGCTGTTTTTT. It yields the protein CASSSPGSSSTGELFF. Drawing the rest from reference TRBV7-2 and TRBJ2-2, the complete variable domain is GAGVSQSPSNKVTEKGKDVELRCDPISGHTALYWYRQSLGQGLEFLIYFQGNSAPDKSGLPSDRFSAERTGGSVSTLTIQRTQQEDSAVYLCASSSPGSSSTGELFFGEGSRLTVL.

The CDR3 reads CASSQGTWGAGGEREQYF. DNA of the CDR3: TGCGCCAGCAGCCAGGGCACGTGGGGAGCCGGGGGGGAAAGAGAGCAGTACTTC. The chain combines TRBV4-3 with TRBJ2-7; 8 nucleotides agree with TRBD2. This CDR3 spans 18 amino acids. With V trimmed by 3 bases and J by 7 bases, 20 bases remained unmatched. CDR1 LGHNA and CDR2 YSLEER come from the germline V gene.

V is TRBV28 and J is TRBJ1-5; TRBD1 is a possible D gene (6 bases). V was cut by 6 bases and J by 3 bases, with 15 bases left in between. Germline loops: CDR1 MDHEN, CDR2 SYDVKM. The CDR3 sequence is 15 residues long. The CDR3 here is CASSQDRLLNQPQHF. The CDR3 DNA follows: TGTGCCAGCAGCCAAGACAGGCTCCTCAATCAGCCCCAGCATTTT. Full variable domain (outside the CDR3, taken from reference TRBV28 and TRBJ1-5): DVKVTQSSRYLVKRTGEKVFLECVQDMDHENMFWYRQDPGLGLRLIYFSYDVKMKEKGDIPEGYSVSREKKERFSLILESASTNQTSMYLCASSQDRLLNQPQHFGDGTRLSIL.

The chain combines TRBV28 with TRBJ2-1; tentatively, D is TRBD2 (6 bases). The CDR3 consists of 15 residues. V was trimmed by 5 bases and J by 9 bases, leaving 20 bases between them. CDR1 is MDHEN, CDR2 SYDVKM, per germline. This chain's CDR3 is CASSLLRGNFGEQFF. In DNA, the CDR3 is TGTGCCAGCAGTCTACTCCGGGGGAATTTCGGTGAGCAGTTCTTC.

V and J are TRBV4-2 and TRBJ2-2, with 7 bases matching TRBD1. Germline CDR1 and CDR2: LGHNA and YNFKEQ. CDR3 size: 14 residues. The V and J ends lost 4 bases and 7 bases, in that order; junction bases with no gene match: 6. The CDR3 spells CASSLTGSGGELFF. The CDR3, as DNA: TGTGCCAGCAGCCTGACAGGGTCTGGCGGGGAGCTGTTTTTT.

The table lists this clone with a count of one. The rearrangement links TRBV13 to TRBJ2-6; 8 bases are shared with TRBD2. This CDR3 has 17 residues. J was trimmed by 4 bases and V by 5 bases; bases with no gene match: 10. The germline gives CDR1 PRHDT, CDR2 FYEKMQ (reference sequence). As DNA, the CDR3 is TGTGCCAGCAGCCCCCTCGGGGGGGCCCGAGGGGCCAACGTCCTGACTTTC. Translation gives CASSPLGGARGANVLTF.

The sample holds one count of this clone. J is TRBJ2-7 and V is TRBV11-2; 9 bases are a match to TRBD1. Germline CDR1 SGHAT, CDR2 FQNNGV. The CDR3 loop spans 15 amino acids. V gave up 2 bases and J gave up 2 bases; unmatched junction bases: 4. The CDR3: CASSLSNRGPYEQYV. For the CDR3, the DNA is TGTGCCAGCAGCTTATCCAACAGGGGGCCCTACGAGCAGTACGTC.

This chain joins TRBV27 and TRBJ1-2, with D maybe TRBD1 (6 bases). Germline CDR1 MNHEY, CDR2 SMNVEV (reference sequence). V was clipped by 5 bases and J by 4 bases, with 20 bases between them. CDR3 length equals 16 residues. The CDR3 loop is CASSRSGQLPFYGYTF. In DNA form, the CDR3 reads TGTGCCAGCAGTCGCTCCGGACAGCTCCCCTTCTATGGCTACACCTTC.